This entry lists 31 T cell receptor beta chains sequenced from one sample in a study of T-cell memory formation after mild COVID-19. MiXCR, run by TCRdb on the 5' RACE reads, gives a single entry per CDR3 protein. The sample carries approximately 230,000 distinct CDR3 sequences, around 15% recorded once. The sequenced material came from PBMCs or a T cell subset sorted from them (not recorded which). The receptors derive from a man between 18 and 29 years old who had mild COVID-19 (a few samples of this study predate the infection). Cell type and time point are not known.

This clonotype has a single count. The CDR3 sequence is CASSYGTENQPQHF. The CDR3 nucleotides read TGCGCCAGCAGCTACGGGACAGAGAATCAGCCCCAGCATTTT. The rearrangement uses TRBV5-1 and TRBJ1-5, with TRBD1 matching over 7 bases. This CDR3 has 14 amino acids. Trimming took 3 bases from V and 4 from J; bases not matched to a gene: 4. Germline V gives CDR1 SGHRS, CDR2 YFSETQ. The entire variable domain, with the rest obtained from reference TRBV5-1 and TRBJ1-5, is as follows: KAGVTQTPRYLIKTRGQQVTLSCSPISGHRSVSWYQQTPGQGLQFLFEYFSETQRNKGNFPGRFSGRQFSNSRSEMNVSTLELGDSALYLCASSYGTENQPQHFGDGTRLSIL.

This clonotype has more than one count but fewer than ten. The J gene is TRBJ1-1, the V gene TRBV12-3 or TRBV12-4, with 8 bases that match TRBD1. Trimming at V came to 7 bases and at J to 4 bases, leaving 8 bases not matched to a gene. The CDR3 totals 14 residues. This CDR3 is CASIKQGEFTEAFF. DNA of the CDR3: TGTGCCAGCATCAAACAGGGGGAATTCACTGAAGCTTTCTTT.

This clonotype appeared a few times. The gene calls are TRBV2 and TRBJ2-3, with D perhaps TRBD1 or TRBD2 (5 bases each). In germline, CDR1 is SNHLY, CDR2 FYNNEI. This CDR3 comprises 16 residues. V lost 2 bases to trimming and J lost 1 base, with 13 bases between them. DNA for the CDR3: TGTGCCAGCAGTGAATATCCGGGGACGGGCACAGATACGCAGTATTTT. This gives the protein CASSEYPGTGTDTQYF.

The chain carries TRBV6-6 and TRBJ1-5, with 8 bases aligning to TRBD1. V lost 0 bases, J lost 6 bases, and 4 bases stayed unmatched. The CDR3 has 15 amino acids. Germline CDR1 MNHNY, CDR2 SVGAGI (reference sequence). CDR3 loop: CASSYSWQGAQPQHF. The CDR3, as DNA: TGTGCCAGCAGTTACTCTTGGCAGGGGGCTCAGCCCCAGCATTTT.

The chain joins TRBV6-5 to TRBJ1-1; D is perhaps TRBD1 (5 bases). This CDR3 comprises 14 residues. Germline values: CDR1 MNHEY, CDR2 SVGAGI. The V end was cut by 0 bases, the J end by 10 bases, with 15 bases between. The CDR3 protein is CASSYSPGGVGAFF. Here the CDR3 DNA reads TGTGCCAGCAGTTACTCCCCTGGGGGGGTGGGAGCTTTCTTT.

This clonotype was picked up a small number of times. The V call is TRBV28, the J call TRBJ2-7, with TRBD2 matching over 7 bases. The CDR3 loop spans 12 amino acids. Looked up from germline, CDR1 is MDHEN and CDR2 is SYDVKM. After removal of 7 bases from V and 4 bases from J, the junction contained 4 bases not matched to a gene. The CDR3 loop reads CASNRGVYEQYV. In DNA, the CDR3 is TGTGCCAGCAACCGGGGGGTTTACGAGCAGTACGTC.

This clonotype appeared a few times. The chain combines TRBV7-2 with TRBJ2-3; 10 bases map to TRBD1. The CDR3 is 15 amino acids. Germline CDR1 is SGHTA and CDR2 is FQGNSA. V gave up 5 bases and J gave up 8 bases; unmatched junction bases: 10. This chain's CDR3 is CASSHRTGGIGTQYF. The CDR3, as DNA: TGTGCCAGCAGCCATCGGACAGGGGGGATTGGTACGCAGTATTTT. Drawing the rest from reference TRBV7-2 and TRBJ2-3, the complete variable domain is GAGVSQSPSNKVTEKGKDVELRCDPISGHTALYWYRQSLGQGLEFLIYFQGNSAPDKSGLPSDRFSAERTGGSVSTLTIQRTQQEDSAVYLCASSHRTGGIGTQYFGPGTRLTVL.

J is TRBJ1-2 and V is TRBV3-1; weak D call: TRBD1 (5 bases). The CDR3 is 14 residues long. CDR1 and CDR2 (germline): LGHDT, YNNKEL (reference sequence). V gave up 0 bases and J gave up 5 bases, with 10 bases separating them. The CDR3 DNA is TGTGCCAGCAGCCAAGATCAGACAGCATATGGCTACACCTTC. As protein: CASSQDQTAYGYTF.

The chain combines TRBV18 with TRBJ2-2; unclear D gene. Per the germline V gene, CDR1 is KGHSH and CDR2 is LQKENI. The CDR3 loop spans 16 amino acids. V lost 2 bases, J lost 0 bases, and 10 bases lay in between. The CDR3 loop reads CASSPSADANTGELFF. The DNA of the CDR3 is TGTGCCAGCTCACCATCGGCAGACGCGAACACCGGGGAGCTGTTTTTT.

The rearrangement links TRBV6-1 to TRBJ1-2; D may be TRBD1 (6 bases). The CDR3 loop spans 13 amino acids. Germline V gene sequence: CDR1 MNHNS, CDR2 SASEGT. V was cut by 0 bases and J by 4 bases, with 6 bases left in between. The CDR3 DNA is TGTGCCAGCAGTGAAGCGGACAGCTATGGCTACACCTTC. Amino acids: CASSEADSYGYTF.

The chain links TRBV7-3 to TRBJ2-3, with 8 positions matching TRBD2. V lost 4 bases and J lost 4; bases outside the gene matches: 10. Per the germline V gene, CDR1 is SGHTA and CDR2 is FQGTGA. The length of the CDR3 is 16 residues. The DNA for the CDR3 is TGTGCCAGCAGCTCCCCTTCGGGGGGGCGGGCAGATACGCAGTATTTT. Protein: CASSSPSGGRADTQYF.

V is TRBV5-1 and J is TRBJ2-2; TRBD1 agrees at 9 bases. Germline V gene data show CDR1 as SGHRS and CDR2 as YFSETQ. J lost 4 bases, V lost 2 bases, and 3 bases had no gene match. This CDR3 region has 15 residues. The CDR3 nucleotides read TGCGCCAGCAGCTTCCTGACAGGGGGCACCGGGGAGCTGTTTTTT. Translated: CASSFLTGGTGELFF.

The V gene is TRBV9, the J gene TRBJ2-5, with D possibly TRBD1 on 6 matching bases. V was trimmed by 2 bases and J by 5 bases, leaving 13 bases between them. The CDR3 extends over 14 amino acids. From germline, CDR1 is SGDLS and CDR2 YYNGEE. In DNA form, the CDR3 reads TGTGCCAGCAGCGTTGATTCAGGGGTGGAGACCCAGTACTTC. Amino acid sequence: CASSVDSGVETQYF.

The J gene is TRBJ2-1, the V gene TRBV20-1; 10 bases match TRBD1. The germline V gene encodes CDR1 DFQATT and CDR2 SNEGSKA (reference sequence). J gave up 12 bases and V 5 bases, and 16 bases lay outside the gene matches. This CDR3 region has 15 residues. The CDR3 coding sequence is TGCAGTGCTCTCCAATCCGGGACAGGGGATCTAGGGCAGTTCTTC. Translated: CSALQSGTGDLGQFF.

The CDR3 loop is CASSLTGEREQYF. CDR3 DNA sequence: TGTGCCAGCAGCTTGACTGGGGAACGGGAGCAGTACTTC. The V gene is TRBV7-9, the J gene TRBJ2-7; D is undetermined. This CDR3 has 13 residues. V shed 3 bases and J shed 7 bases, with 13 bases lying between them. CDR1 and CDR2 (germline): SEHNR, FQNEAQ (reference sequence).

This clonotype was counted ten times or more. The rearrangement joins TRBV7-2 to TRBJ1-1; TRBD1 agrees at 8 bases. Germline lookup yields CDR1 SGHTA and CDR2 FQGNSA. Trimming at V came to 4 bases and at J to 5 bases, leaving 3 bases not matched to a gene. The CDR3 runs to 13 residues. The chain's CDR3 is CASSSDRVTEAFF. In nucleotides, the CDR3 is TGTGCCAGCAGCTCGGACAGGGTGACTGAAGCTTTCTTT.

The CDR3 DNA reads as TGCGCCAGCAGCTTGGAAGGGGATTTGGCTTTCTTT. Translating gives CASSLEGDLAFF. This chain uses TRBV5-1 with TRBJ1-1; a possible D gene is TRBD1 (5 bases). Germline V gives CDR1 SGHRS, CDR2 YFSETQ. The CDR3 totals 12 residues. The V gene lost 0 bases and the J gene lost 11 bases, with 11 bases spanning the gap. Based on the CDR3 plus reference TRBV5-1 and TRBJ1-1, the full variable domain is KAGVTQTPRYLIKTRGQQVTLSCSPISGHRSVSWYQQTPGQGLQFLFEYFSETQRNKGNFPGRFSGRQFSNSRSEMNVSTLELGDSALYLCASSLEGDLAFFGQGTRLTVV.

This sequence joins TRBV7-3 and TRBJ2-2; 13 bases are a match to TRBD2. This CDR3 spans 15 amino acids. Germline CDR1 is SGHTA and CDR2 is FQGTGA. V was pared by 4 bases and J by 6 bases, with 2 bases of the junction left unmatched. CDR3 DNA sequence: TGTGCCAGCAGCTCCGGACTAGCGGGGGCCGGGGAGCTGTTTTTT. Encoded protein: CASSSGLAGAGELFF.

This clonotype was counted between two and nine times. V and J are TRBV7-9 and TRBJ2-3; possibly TRBD1 for D (5 bases). V lost 3 bases and J lost 6, with 13 bases in between. This CDR3 spans 14 amino acids. The germline gives CDR1 SEHNR, CDR2 FQNEAQ (reference sequence). The CDR3 is CASSFSTVSDTQYF. CDR3 coding DNA: TGTGCCAGCAGCTTCTCGACAGTCTCGGATACGCAGTATTTT.

This chain uses TRBV23-1 with TRBJ1-1, with D perhaps TRBD1 (5 bases). TRBV23-1 is treated as an ORF (open reading frame) with a function not yet certain. The length of the CDR3 is 10 residues. Trimming pared 8 bases from V and 11 bases from J, leaving 12 bases between. CDR3 sequence (DNA): TGCGCCAGCCGGGGCTTCGAGGCTTTCTTT. Protein sequence: CASRGFEAFF.

A few counts support this clonotype. The chain has TRBV20-1 and TRBJ1-1; D is uncertain. V was shortened by 1 base and J by 4 bases, with 16 bases between the two germline ends. Looked up from germline, CDR1 is DFQATT and CDR2 is SNEGSKA (reference sequence). The CDR3 extends over 15 amino acids. CDR3 nucleotides: TGCAGTGCTAGAGTTTATCAAGTCCTAACCACTGAAGCTTTCTTT. Residues: CSARVYQVLTTEAFF.

The chain joins TRBV7-2 to TRBJ2-3, with a tentative D call TRBD2 (6 bases). Germline CDR1 and CDR2: SGHTA and FQGNSA. This CDR3 spans 17 amino acids. V was shortened by 1 base and J by 0 bases, with 14 bases between the two germline ends. CDR3 bases: TGTGCCAGCAGCTTAGAGTTCGGACGGGGGAGCACAGATACGCAGTATTTT. Protein product: CASSLEFGRGSTDTQYF.

This rearrangement joins TRBV7-3 to TRBJ1-6; possibly TRBD1 for D (5 bases). V was trimmed by 0 bases and J by 10 bases, leaving 13 bases between them. Germline V gene sequence: CDR1 SGHTA, CDR2 FQGTGA. CDR3 length: 15 amino acids. The CDR3 nucleotides are TGTGCCAGCAGCTTAACCCTGGGACGCGGATCACCCCTCCACTTT. This encodes CASSLTLGRGSPLHF.

This clonotype has more than one count but fewer than ten. The chain has TRBV6-1 and TRBJ1-2; perhaps TRBD1 as D (6 bases). V was pared by 6 bases and J by 4 bases, with 9 bases between. Germline V lookup: CDR1 MNHNS, CDR2 SASEGT. CDR3 length equals 12 residues. Here the CDR3 reads CASRTGPYGYTF. The CDR3 coding sequence is TGTGCCAGCAGAACAGGGCCCTATGGCTACACCTTC.

This clonotype has more than one count but fewer than ten. J is TRBJ2-1 and V is TRBV7-3; TRBD2 might be the D (6 bases). CDR1 and CDR2 from the germline V gene are SGHTA and FQGTGA. This CDR3 spans 14 amino acids. V was cut by 3 bases and J by 7 bases, with 13 bases left in between. CDR3 nucleotides: TGTGCCAGCAGCTTGTCGTGGGGGGAAAATGAGCAGTTCTTC. The encoded protein is CASSLSWGENEQFF.

The table lists this clonotype with a few counts. V usage is TRBV7-6 and J usage is TRBJ2-5; the D call may be TRBD1 or TRBD2 (5 bases each). Germline CDR1 and CDR2: SGHVS and FNYEAQ. The CDR3 length is 16 residues. V lost 1 base, J lost 6 bases, and 18 bases lay in between. This CDR3 is CASSLVFRESGKTQYF. DNA for the CDR3: TGTGCCAGCAGCTTAGTATTCAGGGAAAGCGGAAAGACCCAGTACTTC.

V gene TRBV28 combines with J gene TRBJ2-5; tentative D call: TRBD1 (5 bases). CDR3 length: 14 residues. Germline V gives CDR1 MDHEN, CDR2 SYDVKM. The V end was cut by 5 bases, the J end by 3 bases, with 13 bases between. CDR3 bases: TGTGCCAGCAGTACGCCCTGGACAAAAGAGACCCAGTACTTC. Its protein is CASSTPWTKETQYF.

The chain uses TRBV20-1 and TRBJ1-2; D call uncertain. Germline lookup yields CDR1 DFQATT and CDR2 SNEGSKA (reference sequence). V was clipped by 0 bases and J by 6 bases, with 11 bases between them. The length of the CDR3 is 13 residues. CDR3 loop: CSARDPVSNGYTF. The CDR3 nucleotides are TGCAGTGCTAGAGATCCGGTTAGCAATGGCTACACCTTC.

The V call is TRBV30, the J call TRBJ1-5, with 7 nucleotides matching TRBD1. After removal of 3 bases from V and 0 bases from J, the junction contained 11 bases not matched to a gene. The CDR3 has 17 residues. Looked up from germline, CDR1 is GTSNPN and CDR2 is SVGIG (reference sequence). CDR3 DNA: TGTGCCTGGAGCGAGCACAGGGGAATAAGTAGCAATCAGCCCCAGCATTTT. It translates to CAWSEHRGISSNQPQHF.

This clonotype was observed a few times. V usage is TRBV11-2 and J usage is TRBJ2-5, with D possibly TRBD2 on 5 matching bases. Germline loops: CDR1 SGHAT, CDR2 FQNNGV. Trimming removed 5 bases at V and 4 bases at J, with 14 bases between. The CDR3 extends over 14 amino acids. This chain's CDR3 is CASSPGSGRETQYF. In DNA form, the CDR3 reads TGTGCCAGCAGCCCCGGGTCGGGGAGAGAGACCCAGTACTTC.

In its sample, this clonotype was seen a few times. J is TRBJ1-1 and V is TRBV10-1, with D perhaps TRBD1 (6 bases). Germline V gives CDR1 WNHNN, CDR2 SYGVQD (reference sequence). This CDR3 region has 16 residues. V lost 2 bases to trimming and J lost 0 bases, with 13 bases between them. The CDR3 nucleotides read TGCGCCAGCAGTGAGCAAGCAGGGGTCTTGAACACTGAAGCTTTCTTT. Translated, it gives CASSEQAGVLNTEAFF.